This T cell receptor (beta chain) derives from a study of identical twins. Study-wide results and limits: A cross-sectional statistical analysis, not follow-up of the same donors, supported the conclusions. Twin pairs had excess sharing that was weaker in beta out-of-frame sequences. Cord blood's abundant beta clonotypes had fewer insertions, unlike memory repertoires.

Everyone who gave samples was a healthy Caucasian. Losses at the gene ends were 4 bases for V and 1 base for J; bases not matched to a gene: 5. Germline assignment: CDR1 LGHDT and CDR2 YNNKEL (reference sequence). This CDR3 is built from 15 residues. Via MiXCR, TCRdb re-called the 5' RACE reads, giving one row per CDR3 protein. The sample includes about 530,000 distinct CDR3 sequences, 20% to 25% seen only once; the top ten take approximately 0.49%. A word on this clonotype: The antigen is undetermined.

This sample also appeared in a second study, on yellow fever vaccine responses in identical twins.

The sample comprised CD4+ T cells sorted from blood. This clonotype was obtained from a woman between 18 and 29 years old in good health. This rearrangement joins TRBV3-1 to TRBJ1-1; 8 nucleotides match TRBD1. CDR3 in amino acids: CASSPWTGPNTEAFF. DNA of the CDR3: TGTGCCAGCAGCCCTTGGACAGGGCCGAACACTGAAGCTTTCTTT. The full variable domain, completed using reference TRBV3-1 and TRBJ1-1, is DTAVSQTPKYLVTQMGNDKSIKCEQNLGHDTMYWYKQDSKKFLKIMFSYNNKELIINETVPNRFSPKSPDKAHLNLHINSLELGDSAVYFCASSPWTGPNTEAFFGQGTRLTVV.